These T cell receptor beta chains were read from a single sample in a study of pediatric ulcerative colitis. Sequenced by immunoSEQ multiplex PCR; TCRdb stores in-frame clones only, minus some. Here the sample spans around 65,000 clones, 77% being singletons. The sequenced material came from blood. The source is a boy younger than 18 with moderate ulcerative colitis. Each CDR3 is given with its conserved first and last residue. D genes are given only for firm matches. Only some rows state a clone size, as once, few, many or a class for expanded clones.

D: -; J: TRBJ1-2; V: TRBV18; size: -; DNA: TGTGCCAGCTCACCATCCGTAGGGGAGAGGTCTCTCTATGGCTACACCTTC; CDR3: CASSPSVGERSLYGYTF
D: -; J: TRBJ1-1; V: TRBV29-1; size: -; DNA: TGCAGCGCTTCAGCCGGGCCAACAATTACCAAGAACACTGAAGCTTTCTTT; CDR3: CSASAGPTITKNTEAFF
D: -; J: TRBJ2-1; V: TRBV5-8; size: -; DNA: TGTGCCAGCAGCCCTAGGGTCCTAGCCGCGGTCTTC; CDR3: CASSPRVLAAVF
D: TRBD1; J: TRBJ1-2; V: TRBV7-9; size: -; DNA: TGTGCCAGCAGCACTCGACAGGGTTGGGATGGCTACACCTTC; CDR3: CASSTRQGWDGYTF
D: -; J: TRBJ2-1; V: TRBV27; size: -; DNA: TGTGCCAGCAGATCCGGGACTCGGACCAGCTCCTACAATGAGCAGTTCTTC; CDR3: CASRSGTRTSSYNEQFF
D: TRBD2; J: TRBJ2-1; V: TRBV27; size: -; DNA: TGTGCCAGCAGGGGTACCCTGACTAGCGGGGGGAACAATGAGCAGTTCTTC; CDR3: CASRGTLTSGGNNEQFF
D: -; J: TRBJ1-5; V: TRBV19; size: -; DNA: TGTGCCAGTACGCTGGACCCATATAGCAATCAGCCCCAGCATTTT; CDR3: CASTLDPYSNQPQHF
D: -; J: TRBJ1-5; V: TRBV27; size: -; DNA: TGTGCCAGCAGCCCTTCCTCCTTTGGGTCGGATCGTTTTAGCAATCAGCCCCAGCATTTT; CDR3: CASSPSSFGSDRFSNQPQHF
D: -; J: TRBJ2-1; V: TRBV18; size: -; DNA: TGTGCCAGCTCACGCCTTAGCAACGCGGGATACAATGAGCAGTTCTTC; CDR3: CASSRLSNAGYNEQFF
D: -; J: TRBJ1-2; V: TRBV4-1; size: -; DNA: TGCGCCAGCAGCCAAGAATCAGGGGTAAAAGCTAACTATGGCTACACCTTC; CDR3: CASSQESGVKANYGYTF
D: TRBD2; J: TRBJ2-1; V: TRBV27; size: -; DNA: TGTGCCAGCAGGCTAGCGGGGTCCGGGGAGCAGTTCTTC; CDR3: CASRLAGSGEQFF
D: -; J: TRBJ2-7; V: TRBV6-6; size: -; DNA: TGTGCCAGCAGTTACTCTGGGGGGTTGGTTAACGAGCAGTACTTC; CDR3: CASSYSGGLVNEQYF
D: -; J: TRBJ2-2; V: TRBV9; size: -; DNA: TGTGCCAGCAGCGTAGTCCCTGATGCGAACACCGGGGAGCTGTTTTTT; CDR3: CASSVVPDANTGELFF
D: -; J: TRBJ1-4; V: TRBV10-2; size: -; DNA: TGCGCCAGCACCACACCAGGAAGGTGGACTAATGAAAAACTGTTTTTT; CDR3: CASTTPGRWTNEKLFF
D: -; J: TRBJ1-2; V: TRBV4-1; size: few; DNA: TGCGCCAGCAGCCAACACCCTGGGGAAGGGAATGGCTACACCTTC; CDR3: CASSQHPGEGNGYTF
D: -; J: TRBJ2-7; V: TRBV7-9; size: -; DNA: TGTGCCAGCAGCCCAGACAGTTTCTTATACGAGCAGTACTTC; CDR3: CASSPDSFLYEQYF
D: -; J: TRBJ1-1; V: TRBV2; size: few; DNA: TGTGCCAGCCAGGAGGGTTGGGGGGTTACTGAAGCTTTCTTT; CDR3: CASQEGWGVTEAFF
D: TRBD1; J: TRBJ1-2; V: TRBV6-5; size: -; DNA: TGTGCCAGCAGGATACCGGGACAGGGTTCCTATGGCTACACCTTC; CDR3: CASRIPGQGSYGYTF
D: TRBD2; J: TRBJ2-1; V: TRBV5-4; size: -; DNA: TGTGCCAGCAGCTTGGGAGCGGGGGGGCCCCCCTACAATGAGCAGTTCTTC; CDR3: CASSLGAGGPPYNEQFF
D: TRBD2; J: TRBJ2-7; V: TRBV2; size: few; DNA: TGTGCCAGCATTTACGGGGGGGACGAGCAGTACTTC; CDR3: CASIYGGDEQYF
D: -; J: TRBJ2-1; V: TRBV29-1; size: -; DNA: TGCAGCGTTGGGCGCTCCTACAATGAGCAGTTCTTC; CDR3: CSVGRSYNEQFF
D: -; J: TRBJ1-1; V: TRBV6-5; size: -; DNA: TGTGCCAGCTCCAGATTATCGGACACTGAAGCTTTCTTT; CDR3: CASSRLSDTEAFF
D: -; J: TRBJ1-3; V: TRBV11-2; size: medium-sized; DNA: TGTGCCAGCAGCTTCCCACCTACCCGTGGATCTGGAAACACCATATATTTT; CDR3: CASSFPPTRGSGNTIYF
D: TRBD1; J: TRBJ1-1; V: TRBV30; size: -; DNA: TGTGCCTGGGCAGGGGGGCAGGTTACTGAAGCTTTCTTT; CDR3: CAWAGGQVTEAFF
D: TRBD2; J: TRBJ2-3; V: TRBV7-2; size: once; DNA: TGTGCCAGCAGCTCCTCATGGGGCGGGGGGGACACAGATACGCAGTATTTT; CDR3: CASSSSWGGGDTDTQYF
D: -; J: TRBJ1-2; V: TRBV29-1; size: -; DNA: TGCAGCGGCCTTCTTACGGAGCTCTATGGCTACACCTTC; CDR3: CSGLLTELYGYTF
D: -; J: TRBJ2-7; V: TRBV9; size: -; DNA: TGTGCCAGCAGCGTAGAACCGCTCGTGGGCGAGCAGTACTTC; CDR3: CASSVEPLVGEQYF
D: -; J: TRBJ1-2; V: TRBV6-5; size: -; DNA: TGTGCCAGCAGTTACTCGAAGGTTATTCCCTATGGCTACACCTTC; CDR3: CASSYSKVIPYGYTF
D: TRBD2; J: TRBJ2-7; V: TRBV10-1; size: -; DNA: TGCGCCAGCTCTCGGACTAGCGGGGGAGACGAGCAGTACTTC; CDR3: CASSRTSGGDEQYF
D: TRBD1; J: TRBJ2-2; V: TRBV9; size: once; DNA: TGTGCCAGCAGCGTGCAGGGGGCGGTGGCCGGGGAGCTGTTTTTT; CDR3: CASSVQGAVAGELFF
D: -; J: TRBJ1-5; V: TRBV10-2; size: few; DNA: TGCGCCAGCAGTGAGGGGAAGAATCAGCCCCAGCATTTT; CDR3: CASSEGKNQPQHF
D: -; J: TRBJ2-1; V: TRBV5-4; size: -; DNA: TGTGCCAGCAGCCTGGGGGGGGCACTTGGCTACAATGAGCAGTTCTTC; CDR3: CASSLGGALGYNEQFF
D: -; J: TRBJ1-5; V: TRBV2; size: -; DNA: TGTGCCAGCCGAGGGGACACTAAGTATCAGCCCCAGCATTTT; CDR3: CASRGDTKYQPQHF
D: -; J: TRBJ2-6; V: TRBV12-1; size: -; DNA: TGTGCCAGCAGCTGTAGGGGCGTTGGGGCCAACGTCCTGACTTTC; CDR3: CASSCRGVGANVLTF
D: -; J: TRBJ2-1; V: TRBV5-8; size: few; DNA: TGTGCCAGCACCAAATCGAGGAGCTCCTACAATGAGCAGTTCTTC; CDR3: CASTKSRSSYNEQFF
D: -; J: TRBJ2-2; V: TRBV6-6; size: -; DNA: TGTGCCAGCAGTTACTCGGGGCAGACCTCTCTGTTTTTT; CDR3: CASSYSGQTSLFF
D: TRBD1; J: TRBJ2-5; V: TRBV18; size: few; DNA: TGTGCCAGCTCACCCATTCCTCGGACAGGGGGAGAGACCCAGTACTTC; CDR3: CASSPIPRTGGETQYF
D: TRBD1; J: TRBJ1-2; V: TRBV27; size: -; DNA: TGTGCCAGCGGGGGGAATACAGGGGACAGACCTAACTATGGCTACACCTTC; CDR3: CASGGNTGDRPNYGYTF
D: -; J: TRBJ1-6; V: TRBV4-1; size: -; DNA: TGCGCCAGCAGCCAAGAGTCGGGTATTTCACCCCTCCACTTT; CDR3: CASSQESGISPLHF
D: TRBD1; J: TRBJ1-1; V: TRBV6-1; size: once; DNA: TGTGCCAGCAGTGACCCCGGGGCCAGGGGGGCAAGCACTGAAGCTTTCTTT; CDR3: CASSDPGARGASTEAFF
D: -; J: TRBJ1-1; V: TRBV7-9; size: few; DNA: TGTGCCAGCAGTTGGGAGGATGAAGCTTTCTTT; CDR3: CASSWEDEAFF
D: -; J: TRBJ1-4; V: TRBV29-1; size: few; DNA: TGCAGCGTTGTTGGGCCTTGGGGTGAAAAACTGTTTTTT; CDR3: CSVVGPWGEKLFF
D: -; J: TRBJ2-5; V: TRBV5-6; size: -; DNA: TGTGCCAGCAGCTTGTCAGGGCTAACCCAAGAGACCCAGTACTTC; CDR3: CASSLSGLTQETQYF
D: -; J: TRBJ1-6; V: TRBV5-5; size: few; DNA: TGTGCCAGCAGTGTCAGGAATAATTCACCCCTCCACTTT; CDR3: CASSVRNNSPLHF
D: -; J: TRBJ1-3; V: TRBV7-9; size: -; DNA: TGTGCCAGCAGCTTTCCGCTCGGAGGTTTTAGCTCTGGAAACACCATATATTTT; CDR3: CASSFPLGGFSSGNTIYF
D: -; J: TRBJ2-5; V: TRBV2; size: -; DNA: TGTGCCAGCAGTATTAACGGCTGGAAGACCCAGTACTTC; CDR3: CASSINGWKTQYF
D: -; J: TRBJ1-1; V: TRBV4-3; size: few; DNA: TGCGCCAGCAGCCCTTTAGTGAACACTGAAGCTTTCTTT; CDR3: CASSPLVNTEAFF
D: -; J: TRBJ1-5; V: TRBV6-6; size: -; DNA: TGTGCCAGCAGTTACGAGGGCAATCAGCCCCAGCATTTT; CDR3: CASSYEGNQPQHF
D: -; J: TRBJ2-5; V: TRBV27; size: -; DNA: TGTGCCAGCAGCCTTAGTTTTGGGGGTGAGACCCAGTACTTC; CDR3: CASSLSFGGETQYF
D: TRBD1; J: TRBJ1-4; V: TRBV5-1; size: -; DNA: TGCGCCAGCAGTCGACAGGGAGTACGGGAAAAACTGTTTTTT; CDR3: CASSRQGVREKLFF
D: TRBD1; J: TRBJ1-1; V: TRBV30; size: -; DNA: TGTGCCGGGTGGTTACAGGGGGCGAGAACTGAAGCTTTCTTT; CDR3: CAGWLQGARTEAFF
D: -; J: TRBJ1-2; V: TRBV29-1; size: few; DNA: TGCAGCGTTCGATTAATTTTCGAGTATGGCTACACCTTC; CDR3: CSVRLIFEYGYTF